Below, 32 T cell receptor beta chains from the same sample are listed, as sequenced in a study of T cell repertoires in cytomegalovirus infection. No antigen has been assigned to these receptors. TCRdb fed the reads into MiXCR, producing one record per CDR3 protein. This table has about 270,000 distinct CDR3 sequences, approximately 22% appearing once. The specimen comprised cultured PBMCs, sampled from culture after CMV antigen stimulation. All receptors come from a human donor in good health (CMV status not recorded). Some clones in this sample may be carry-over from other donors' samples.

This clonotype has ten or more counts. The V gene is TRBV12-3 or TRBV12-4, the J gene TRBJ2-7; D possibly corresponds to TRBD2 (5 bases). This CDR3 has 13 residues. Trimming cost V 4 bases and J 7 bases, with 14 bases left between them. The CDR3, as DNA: TGTGCCAGCAGTTCCCTGAAGGGCGGGGAGCAGTACGTC. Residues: CASSSLKGGEQYV.

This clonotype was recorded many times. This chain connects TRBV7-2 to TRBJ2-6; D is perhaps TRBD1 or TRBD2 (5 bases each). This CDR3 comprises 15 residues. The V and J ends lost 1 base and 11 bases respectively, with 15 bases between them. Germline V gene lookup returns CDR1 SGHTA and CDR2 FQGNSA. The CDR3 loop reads CASSLVQGGGYVLTF. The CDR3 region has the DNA TGTGCCAGCAGCTTAGTCCAGGGTGGGGGATACGTCCTGACTTTC.

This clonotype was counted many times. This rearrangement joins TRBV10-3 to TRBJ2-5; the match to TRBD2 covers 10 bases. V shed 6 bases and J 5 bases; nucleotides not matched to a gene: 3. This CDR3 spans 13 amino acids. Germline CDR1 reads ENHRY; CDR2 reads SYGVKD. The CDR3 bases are TGTGCCATCAGAATGGGACTAGCGGAGACCCAGTACTTC. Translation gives CAIRMGLAETQYF.

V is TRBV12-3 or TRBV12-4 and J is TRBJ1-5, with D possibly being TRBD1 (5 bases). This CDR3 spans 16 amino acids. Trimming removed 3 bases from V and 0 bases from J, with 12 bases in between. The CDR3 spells CASSLMAGPSNQPQHF. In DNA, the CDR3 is TGTGCCAGCAGTTTGATGGCAGGGCCTAGCAATCAGCCCCAGCATTTT.

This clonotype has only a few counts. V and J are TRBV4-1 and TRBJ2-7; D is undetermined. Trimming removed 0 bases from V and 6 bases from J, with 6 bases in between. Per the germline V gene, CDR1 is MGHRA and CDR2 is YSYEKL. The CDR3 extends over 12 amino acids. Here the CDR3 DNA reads TGCGCCAGCAGCCAAGAGGGGATCGAGCAGTACTTC. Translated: CASSQEGIEQYF.

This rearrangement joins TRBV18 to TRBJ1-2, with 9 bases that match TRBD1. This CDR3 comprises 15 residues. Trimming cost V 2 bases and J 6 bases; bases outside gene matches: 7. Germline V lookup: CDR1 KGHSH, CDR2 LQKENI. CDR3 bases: TGTGCCAGCTCACCAATTACTCGGACAGGGGATGGCTACACCTTC. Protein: CASSPITRTGDGYTF.

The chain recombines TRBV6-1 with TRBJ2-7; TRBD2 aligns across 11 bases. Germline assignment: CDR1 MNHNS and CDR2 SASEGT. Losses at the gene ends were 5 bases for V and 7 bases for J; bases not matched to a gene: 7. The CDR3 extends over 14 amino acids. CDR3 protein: CASSLRLAGWEQYF. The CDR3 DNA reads TGTGCCAGCAGTTTACGACTAGCGGGATGGGAGCAGTACTTC.

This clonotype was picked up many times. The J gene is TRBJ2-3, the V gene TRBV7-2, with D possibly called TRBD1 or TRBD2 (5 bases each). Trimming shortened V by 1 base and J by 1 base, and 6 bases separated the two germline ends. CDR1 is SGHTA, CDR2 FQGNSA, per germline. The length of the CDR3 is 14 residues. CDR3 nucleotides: TGTGCCAGCAGCTTAGTGGGACGCACAGATACGCAGTATTTT. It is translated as CASSLVGRTDTQYF.

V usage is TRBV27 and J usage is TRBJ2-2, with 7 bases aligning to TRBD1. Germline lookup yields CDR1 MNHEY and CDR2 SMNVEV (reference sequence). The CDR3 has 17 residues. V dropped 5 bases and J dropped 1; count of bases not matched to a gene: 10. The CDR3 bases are TGTGCCAGCAGTCCGCTGGCGACAGGGTGGAACACCGGGGAGCTGTTTTTT. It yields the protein CASSPLATGWNTGELFF.

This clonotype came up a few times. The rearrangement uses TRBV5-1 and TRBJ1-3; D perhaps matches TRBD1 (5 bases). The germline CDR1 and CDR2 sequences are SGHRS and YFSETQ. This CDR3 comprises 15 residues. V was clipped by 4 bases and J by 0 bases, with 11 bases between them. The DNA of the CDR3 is TGCGCCAGCAGCGCTCAGGGTACCTCTGGAAACACCATATATTTT. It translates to CASSAQGTSGNTIYF.

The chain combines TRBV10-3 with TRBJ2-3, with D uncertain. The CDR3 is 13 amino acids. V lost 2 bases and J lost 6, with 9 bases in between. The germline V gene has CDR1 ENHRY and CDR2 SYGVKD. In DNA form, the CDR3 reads TGTGCCATCAGTGAGCCGTCGTTGGATACGCAGTATTTT. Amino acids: CAISEPSLDTQYF.

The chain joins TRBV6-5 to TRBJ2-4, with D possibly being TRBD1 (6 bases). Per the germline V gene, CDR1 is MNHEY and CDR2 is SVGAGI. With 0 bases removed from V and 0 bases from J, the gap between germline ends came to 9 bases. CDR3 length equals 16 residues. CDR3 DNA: TGTGCCAGCAGTTACTCCGGACAGCTAGCCAAAAACATTCAGTACTTC. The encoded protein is CASSYSGQLAKNIQYF.

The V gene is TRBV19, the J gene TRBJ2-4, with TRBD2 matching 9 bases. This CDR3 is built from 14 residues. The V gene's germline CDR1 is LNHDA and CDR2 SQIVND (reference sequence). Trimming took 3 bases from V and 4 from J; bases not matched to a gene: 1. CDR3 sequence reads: CASSILAGKNIQYF. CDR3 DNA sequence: TGTGCCAGTAGTATCCTAGCGGGAAAAAACATTCAGTACTTC.

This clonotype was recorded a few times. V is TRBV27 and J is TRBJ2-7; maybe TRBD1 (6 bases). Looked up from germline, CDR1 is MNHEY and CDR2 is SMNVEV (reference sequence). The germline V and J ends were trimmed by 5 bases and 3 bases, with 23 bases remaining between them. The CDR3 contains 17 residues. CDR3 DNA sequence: TGTGCCAGCAGTCCCATGACAGGCGCCATTCCTCTCTACGAGCAGTACGTC. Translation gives CASSPMTGAIPLYEQYV.

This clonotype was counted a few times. The chain's CDR3 is CATSVVQFETQYF. CDR3 bases: TGTGCCACCAGTGTAGTGCAGTTTGAGACCCAGTACTTC. This rearrangement joins TRBV7-8 to TRBJ2-5; D gene ambiguous. The V gene's germline CDR1 is SGHVS and CDR2 FQNEAQ. This CDR3 is built from 13 residues. Trimming shortened V by 10 bases and J by 5 bases, and 17 bases separated the two germline ends.

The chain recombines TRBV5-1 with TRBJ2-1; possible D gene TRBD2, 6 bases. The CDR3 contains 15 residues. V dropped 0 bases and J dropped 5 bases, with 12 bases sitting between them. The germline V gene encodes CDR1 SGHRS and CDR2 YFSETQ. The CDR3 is CASSLGSGVNNEQFF. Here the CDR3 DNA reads TGCGCCAGCAGCTTGGGGTCGGGAGTTAACAATGAGCAGTTCTTC. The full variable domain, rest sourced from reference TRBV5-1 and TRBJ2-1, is KAGVTQTPRYLIKTRGQQVTLSCSPISGHRSVSWYQQTPGQGLQFLFEYFSETQRNKGNFPGRFSGRQFSNSRSEMNVSTLELGDSALYLCASSLGSGVNNEQFFGPGTRLTVL.

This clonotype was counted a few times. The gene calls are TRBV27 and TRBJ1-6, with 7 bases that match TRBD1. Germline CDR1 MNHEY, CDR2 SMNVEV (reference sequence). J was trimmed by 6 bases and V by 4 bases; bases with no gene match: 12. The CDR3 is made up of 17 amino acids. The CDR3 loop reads CASSYGATTGFNSPLHF. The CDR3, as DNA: TGTGCCAGCAGTTATGGGGCCACGACAGGGTTTAATTCACCCCTCCACTTT.

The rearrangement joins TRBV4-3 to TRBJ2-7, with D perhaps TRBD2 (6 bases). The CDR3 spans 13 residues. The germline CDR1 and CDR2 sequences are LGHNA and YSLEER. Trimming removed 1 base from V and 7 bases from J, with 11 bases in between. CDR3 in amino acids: CASSQVTGAEQYV. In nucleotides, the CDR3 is TGCGCCAGCAGCCAAGTAACGGGAGCGGAGCAGTACGTC.

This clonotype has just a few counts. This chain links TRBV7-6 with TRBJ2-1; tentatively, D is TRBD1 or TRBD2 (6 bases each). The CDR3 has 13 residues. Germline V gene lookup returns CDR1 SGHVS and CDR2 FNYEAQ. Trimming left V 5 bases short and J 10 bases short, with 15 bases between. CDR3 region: CASSPFRGGEQFF. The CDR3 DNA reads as TGTGCCAGCAGCCCTTTTAGAGGGGGGGAGCAGTTCTTC.

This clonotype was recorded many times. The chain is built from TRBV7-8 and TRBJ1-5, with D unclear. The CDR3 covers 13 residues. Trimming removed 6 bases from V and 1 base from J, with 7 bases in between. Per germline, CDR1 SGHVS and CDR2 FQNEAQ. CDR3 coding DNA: TGTGCCAGCAGTCCCTCAAGCAATCAGCCCCAGCATTTT. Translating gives CASSPSSNQPQHF.

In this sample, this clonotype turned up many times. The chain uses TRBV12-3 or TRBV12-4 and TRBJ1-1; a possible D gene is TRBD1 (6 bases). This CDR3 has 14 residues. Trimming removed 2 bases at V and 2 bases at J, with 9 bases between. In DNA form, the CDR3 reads TGTGCCAGCAGTTTAAGGGGGTTAAACACTGAAGCTTTCTTT. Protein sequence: CASSLRGLNTEAFF.

The CDR3 DNA sequence: TGTGCCAGCAGCCTGGGACTAGCGGGAGTAGGCGAGCAGTACTTC. Protein sequence: CASSLGLAGVGEQYF. This chain links TRBV5-6 with TRBJ2-7, with TRBD2 identical over 14 bases. Trimming at V came to 4 bases and at J to 6 bases, leaving 6 bases not matched to a gene. CDR1 and CDR2 (germline): SGHDT, YYEEEE. This CDR3 is 15 amino acids long.

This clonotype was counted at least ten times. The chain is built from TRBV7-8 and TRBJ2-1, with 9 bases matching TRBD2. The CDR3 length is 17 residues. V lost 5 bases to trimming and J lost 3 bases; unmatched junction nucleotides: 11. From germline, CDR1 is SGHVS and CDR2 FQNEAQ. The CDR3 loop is CASSTTPGGRVYNEQFF. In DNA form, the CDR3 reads TGTGCCAGCAGCACCACCCCGGGCGGGAGGGTCTACAATGAGCAGTTCTTC.

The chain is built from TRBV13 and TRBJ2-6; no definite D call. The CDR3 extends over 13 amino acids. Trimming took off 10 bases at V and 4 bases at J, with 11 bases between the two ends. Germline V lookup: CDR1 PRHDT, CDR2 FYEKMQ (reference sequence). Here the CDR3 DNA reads TGTGCCACCATACTTACCGGGGCCAACGTCCTGACTTTC. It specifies CATILTGANVLTF. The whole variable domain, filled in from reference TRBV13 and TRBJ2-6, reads AAGVIQSPRHLIKEKRETATLKCYPIPRHDTVYWYQQGPGQDPQFLISFYEKMQSDKGSIPDRFSAQQFSDYHSELNMSSLELGDSALYFCATILTGANVLTFGAGSRLTVL.

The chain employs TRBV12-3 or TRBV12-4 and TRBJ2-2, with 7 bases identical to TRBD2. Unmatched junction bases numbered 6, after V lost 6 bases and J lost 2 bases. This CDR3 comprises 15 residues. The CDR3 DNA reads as TGTGCCAGCAGCCGGGGACTACTTAACACCGGGGAGCTGTTTTTT. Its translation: CASSRGLLNTGELFF.

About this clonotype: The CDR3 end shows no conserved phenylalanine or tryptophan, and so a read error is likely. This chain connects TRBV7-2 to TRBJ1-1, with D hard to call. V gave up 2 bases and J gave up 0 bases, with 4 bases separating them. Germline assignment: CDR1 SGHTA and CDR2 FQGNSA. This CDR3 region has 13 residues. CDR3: CASSLIMNTEAFS. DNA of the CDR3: TGTGCCAGCAGCTTAATCATGAACACTGAAGCTTTCTCT.

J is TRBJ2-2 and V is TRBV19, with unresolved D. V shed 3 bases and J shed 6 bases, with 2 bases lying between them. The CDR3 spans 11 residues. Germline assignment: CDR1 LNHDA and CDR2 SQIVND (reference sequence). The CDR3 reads CASSIAGELFF. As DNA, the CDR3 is TGTGCCAGTAGTATTGCCGGGGAGCTGTTTTTT.

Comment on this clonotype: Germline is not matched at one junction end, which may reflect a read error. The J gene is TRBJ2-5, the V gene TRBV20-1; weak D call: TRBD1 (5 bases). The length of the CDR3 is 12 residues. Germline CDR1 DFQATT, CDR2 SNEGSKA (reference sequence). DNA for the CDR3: TGCAGTGCCAGAGGCAGGGAAGAGACCCAGTACTTC. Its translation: CSARGREETQYF.

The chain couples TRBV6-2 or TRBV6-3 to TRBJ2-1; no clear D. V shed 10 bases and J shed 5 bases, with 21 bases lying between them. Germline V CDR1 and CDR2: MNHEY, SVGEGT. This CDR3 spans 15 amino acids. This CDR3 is CATEKDTNPDNEQFF. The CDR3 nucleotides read TGTGCCACCGAAAAAGATACCAACCCCGACAATGAGCAGTTCTTC.

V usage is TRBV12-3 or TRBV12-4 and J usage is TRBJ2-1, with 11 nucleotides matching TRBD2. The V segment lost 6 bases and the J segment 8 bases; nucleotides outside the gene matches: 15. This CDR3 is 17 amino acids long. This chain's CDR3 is CASSLGVSLAGGDEQFF. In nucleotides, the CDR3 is TGTGCCAGCAGCCTCGGGGTTTCGCTAGCGGGAGGCGATGAGCAGTTCTTC.

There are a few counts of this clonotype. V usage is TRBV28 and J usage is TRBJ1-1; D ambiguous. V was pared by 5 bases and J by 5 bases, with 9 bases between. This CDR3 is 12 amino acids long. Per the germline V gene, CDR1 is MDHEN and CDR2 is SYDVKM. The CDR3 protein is CASSEPVTEAFF. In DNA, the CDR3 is TGTGCCAGCAGTGAACCCGTTACTGAAGCTTTCTTT.

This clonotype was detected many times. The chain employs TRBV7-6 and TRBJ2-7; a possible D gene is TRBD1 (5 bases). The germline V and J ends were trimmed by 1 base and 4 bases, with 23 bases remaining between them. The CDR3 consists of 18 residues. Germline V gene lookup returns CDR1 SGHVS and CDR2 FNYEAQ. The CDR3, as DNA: TGTGCCAGCAGCTTAGGTCAGGGCTTGGTTGGTCCCTCTTACGAGCAGTACTTC. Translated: CASSLGQGLVGPSYEQYF.